Following are 9 T cell receptor beta chains from one sample sequenced in a study of breast tumors, draining lymph nodes, adjacent tissues. TCRdb re-called the multiplex PCR reads through MiXCR, storing one row per CDR3 protein. This sample yields about 140,000 distinct CDR3 sequences, of which 20% to 25% are seen a single time; just over 2.5% belongs to the top ten. Axillary draining lymph nodes of breast cancer patients supplied the node samples. The sequenced material came from axillary lymph node tissue. These TCRs come from a female donor with breast cancer. Some clones in this sample may be carry-over from other donors' samples.

This clonotype was seen repeatedly, ten times or more. The V gene is TRBV7-9, the J gene TRBJ2-7; D remains unclear. Germline values: CDR1 SEHNR, CDR2 FQNEAQ (reference sequence). The CDR3 is made up of 12 amino acids. The V end lost 4 bases, the J end lost 2 bases, and 6 bases lay between the germline ends. The CDR3 nucleotides read TGTGCCAGCAGCTCAGCTGCCTACGAGCAGTACTTC. Translated, it gives CASSSAAYEQYF.

This clonotype has only a few counts. The junction differs from germline at one of its ends, possibly a read error. The gene calls are TRBV27 and TRBJ1-5, with D unclear. Germline V gene data show CDR1 as MNHEY and CDR2 as SMNVEV (reference sequence). CDR3 length equals 14 residues. The CDR3 DNA sequence: TGTGCCAGCAAAAACGCCGGGAGCAATCAGCCTCAGCATTTT. Its translation: CASKNAGSNQPQHF.

This clonotype appeared many times. This sequence joins TRBV10-2 and TRBJ2-7, with 9 nucleotides matching TRBD1. This CDR3 region has 14 residues. J lost 5 bases, V lost 4 bases, and 6 bases had no gene match. CDR1 and CDR2 from the germline V gene are WSHSY and SAAADI. CDR3 DNA sequence: TGCGCCAGCAGTGGGGACAGGGAGGGCAACGAGCAGTACTTC. It codes for CASSGDREGNEQYF.

There are many counts of this clonotype. The chain recombines TRBV6-6 with TRBJ1-4; D remains ambiguous. The CDR3 runs to 11 residues. Trimming shortened V by 4 bases and J by 7 bases, and 4 bases separated the two germline ends. Germline assignment: CDR1 MNHNY and CDR2 SVGAGI (reference sequence). The CDR3 sequence is CASSLFEKLFF. CDR3 sequence (DNA): TGTGCCAGCAGTTTATTTGAAAAACTGTTTTTT.

This clonotype was seen more than once but under ten times. CDR3 loop: CASSPSAIQGNEQFF. The CDR3 DNA sequence: TGTGCCAGCTCACCGTCAGCGATACAAGGAAATGAGCAGTTCTTC. The chain recombines TRBV18 with TRBJ2-1; no clear D gene. This CDR3 region has 15 residues. The germline V gene encodes CDR1 KGHSH and CDR2 LQKENI. The V and J ends lost 3 bases and 7 bases respectively, with 16 bases between them.

A note on this clonotype: A much larger clone differs from this one at a single base, so this may be a read error. This chain joins TRBV2 and TRBJ2-2; D ambiguous. The length of the CDR3 is 14 residues. Germline values: CDR1 SNHLY, CDR2 FYNNEI. V lost 3 bases and J 4 bases, leaving 9 bases between the germline ends. The CDR3 sequence: CASSETRSTGELFF. The CDR3 DNA reads as TGTGCCAGCAGTGAGACCCGGAGCACCGGGGAGCTGTTTTTT.

This clonotype was seen a handful of times. This chain connects TRBV28 to TRBJ2-7; TRBD1 aligns across 8 bases. Germline loops: CDR1 MDHEN, CDR2 SYDVKM. The CDR3 length is 14 residues. Germline trimming cut 3 bases from V and 6 bases from J; bases unmatched to any gene: 7. The CDR3 sequence: CASSFSFRGLEQYF. The CDR3 nucleotides are TGTGCCAGCAGTTTTAGTTTCAGGGGGCTCGAGCAGTACTTC.

This clonotype was counted at least ten times. CDR3 sequence reads: CASSQEAKSTDTQYF. The CDR3 nucleotides read TGTGCCAGCAGCCAGGAGGCTAAAAGCACAGATACGCAGTATTTT. This chain connects TRBV7-6 to TRBJ2-3; the D gene is possibly TRBD2 (5 bases). V dropped 5 bases and J dropped 0 bases, with 12 bases sitting between them. This CDR3 has 15 amino acids. Germline V lookup: CDR1 SGHVS, CDR2 FNYEAQ.

This clonotype was found many times. V usage is TRBV25-1 and J usage is TRBJ1-5, with D maybe TRBD1 (5 bases). From germline, CDR1 is MGHDK and CDR2 SYGVNS. The length of the CDR3 is 14 residues. The ends were cut back, 3 bases at V and 7 bases at J, with 13 bases in the middle. For the CDR3, the DNA is TGTGCCAGCAGTGAGCCAGGGAAGGAGCAGCCCCAGCATTTT. As protein: CASSEPGKEQPQHF.